This TCR beta chain appears in the sequencing data of a study of early T cells in non-severe SARS-CoV-2 infection. Study-wide background: Unsorted whole-blood RNA was sequenced in bulk, leaving chains unpaired.

CDR1 and CDR2 from the germline V gene are SGHVS and FQNEAQ. There are 14 residues in the CDR3. Trimming took 0 bases from V and 8 from J, leaving 8 bases between them. Individually, cDNA molecules had unique molecular identifiers attached to them. TCRdb redid the calling of the 5' RACE reads with MiXCR, one entry per CDR3 protein. The sample includes some 78,000 distinct CDR3 sequences, around 14% of them seen just once. This clonotype occurred many times. The chain is built from TRBV7-8 and TRBJ1-6; D is undetermined. The sequenced sample was whole blood. This receptor was identified in an adult who was a healthcare worker with PCR-confirmed SARS-CoV-2 infection or an uninfected control (not recorded which). CDR3 region: CASSLAGIDSPLHF. CDR3 DNA: TGTGCCAGCAGCTTAGCGGGAATCGATTCACCCCTCCACTTT.